These 26 T cell receptor beta chains share one sample of origin, sequenced in a study of T cells in Graves' hyperthyroidism and ophthalmopathy. Using RNA transcripts as the source, TCR beta CDR3 regions were amplified. HTBI primers were employed in a first-round RT-PCR of the TCR CDR3. TCRdb independently ran MiXCR on the multiplex PCR reads; one entry per CDR3 protein. The sample records around 700,000 distinct CDR3 sequences, under 20% being singletons. The specimen was blood. The receptors come from a woman aged 45-65 years with Graves' hyperthyroidism that later progressed to Graves' ophthalmopathy.

This clonotype was seen ten or more times. The chain has TRBV27 and TRBJ1-1, with TRBD1 as a possible D gene (6 bases). The germline CDR1 and CDR2 sequences are MNHEY and SMNVEV (reference sequence). Trimming took 1 base from V and 11 from J, leaving 14 bases between them. The CDR3 consists of 13 residues. The CDR3 reads CASSLLGSRGAFF. The CDR3 DNA reads TGTGCCAGCAGTTTATTGGGCAGCAGGGGTGCTTTCTTT.

This clonotype came up a few times. V and J are TRBV7-9 and TRBJ1-2, with 8 bases matching TRBD1. CDR1 SEHNR and CDR2 FQNEAQ come from the germline V gene (reference sequence). The CDR3 sequence is 12 residues long. J was trimmed by 4 bases and V by 10 bases; bases with no gene match: 5. CDR3 sequence: CATKGTGYGYTF. CDR3 bases: TGTGCCACCAAAGGGACAGGCTATGGCTACACCTTC.

This clonotype turned up a few times. CDR3 region: CASSEGILLSTDTQYF. The CDR3 DNA follows: TGTGCCAGCAGCGAGGGCATACTACTCAGCACAGATACGCAGTATTTT. The rearrangement links TRBV9 to TRBJ2-3; no definite D call. The CDR3 totals 16 residues. Germline values: CDR1 SGDLS, CDR2 YYNGEE. The V end was cut by 3 bases, the J end by 0 bases, with 14 bases between.

In its sample, this clonotype was seen a few times. This rearrangement joins TRBV7-8 to TRBJ1-3; no firm D call. Germline V gene data show CDR1 as SGHVS and CDR2 as FQNEAQ. The length of the CDR3 is 15 residues. V lost 2 bases and J 4 bases, leaving 12 bases between the germline ends. The CDR3 loop reads CASSLKRTHGNTIYF. The CDR3 nucleotides read TGTGCCAGCAGCTTAAAGAGGACGCACGGAAACACCATATATTTT. Filled out from reference TRBV7-8 and TRBJ1-3, the complete variable domain reads GAGVSQSPRYKVAKRGQDVALRCDPISGHVSLFWYQQALGQGPEFLTYFQNEAQLDKSGLPSDRFFAERPEGSVSTLKIQRTQQEDSAVYLCASSLKRTHGNTIYFGEGSWLTVV.

This clonotype came up many times. The rearrangement links TRBV2 to TRBJ1-1; unclear D gene. This CDR3 region has 16 residues. With 6 bases removed from V and 4 bases from J, the gap between germline ends came to 21 bases. In germline, CDR1 is SNHLY, CDR2 FYNNEI. The CDR3 DNA sequence: TGTGCCAGCAGCGGCACTGTCTTGGCGGGAGGCACTGAAGCTTTCTTT. It translates to CASSGTVLAGGTEAFF.

V usage is TRBV7-2 and J usage is TRBJ2-1, with 10 bases aligning to TRBD2. The junction had 5 bases not matched to a gene; V was cut back by 3 bases and J by 6 bases. This CDR3 has 15 residues. Germline V gene lookup returns CDR1 SGHTA and CDR2 FQGNSA. The CDR3 nucleotides read TGTGCCAGCAGCTTCTCTAGCGGGAGAACCAATGAGCAGTTCTTC. The encoded protein is CASSFSSGRTNEQFF. Full variable domain (outside the CDR3, taken from reference TRBV7-2 and TRBJ2-1): GAGVSQSPSNKVTEKGKDVELRCDPISGHTALYWYRQSLGQGLEFLIYFQGNSAPDKSGLPSDRFSAERTGGSVSTLTIQRTQQEDSAVYLCASSFSSGRTNEQFFGPGTRLTVL.

The chain links TRBV24-1 to TRBJ2-7; 8 bases align to TRBD1. Germline assignment: CDR1 KGHDR and CDR2 SFDVKD. Trimming took 4 bases from V and 4 from J; bases not matched to a gene: 8. The CDR3 sequence is 15 residues long. The CDR3 DNA sequence: TGTGCCACCAGTGACACCGGGACAGGTCGTTACGAGCAGTACTTC. The encoded protein is CATSDTGTGRYEQYF.

The V gene is TRBV30, the J gene TRBJ2-7; unclear D gene. Germline lookup yields CDR1 GTSNPN and CDR2 SVGIG (reference sequence). V lost 0 bases and J 3 bases, leaving 9 bases between the germline ends. The CDR3 length is 13 residues. This chain's CDR3 is CAWSVVDHYEQYF. The CDR3 nucleotides are TGTGCCTGGAGTGTTGTGGACCACTACGAGCAGTACTTC.

This clonotype showed up just a few times. V usage is TRBV10-3 and J usage is TRBJ1-3; TRBD1 agrees at 7 bases. Germline V lookup: CDR1 ENHRY, CDR2 SYGVKD. CDR3 size: 15 residues. The trim removed 10 bases at V and 0 bases at J, leaving 9 bases unmatched. The CDR3 region has the DNA TGTGCCAGCCTCCGGGACAGAGCCTCTGGAAACACCATATATTTT. This sequence encodes CASLRDRASGNTIYF.

This clonotype has a count of ten or more. The CDR3 DNA reads as TGCAGTGCCTCGGGGGATTTGGACACTGAAGCTTTCTTT. Its protein product is CSASGDLDTEAFF. V usage is TRBV20-1 and J usage is TRBJ1-1; possibly TRBD1 for D (5 bases). CDR1 and CDR2 from the germline V gene are DFQATT and SNEGSKA (reference sequence). The CDR3 runs 13 residues. Deletions cut 6 bases from V and 3 bases from J, with 14 bases between.

This clonotype was seen repeatedly, ten times or more. This chain connects TRBV3-1 to TRBJ2-1; perhaps TRBD2 as D (6 bases). The V gene's germline CDR1 is LGHDT and CDR2 YNNKEL (reference sequence). V lost 0 bases to trimming and J lost 8 bases, with 14 bases between them. The CDR3 covers 15 residues. Written as DNA, the CDR3 is TGTGCCAGCAGCCAAGATTCAACTAGCATCCATGAGCAGTTCTTC. Translating gives CASSQDSTSIHEQFF.

This clonotype came up many times. The chain couples TRBV3-1 to TRBJ1-1; possibly TRBD1 for D (6 bases). The CDR3 is made up of 14 amino acids. Germline CDR1 reads LGHDT; CDR2 reads YNNKEL (reference sequence). V was clipped by 1 base and J by 5 bases, with 11 bases between them. For the CDR3, the DNA is TGTGCCAGCAGCCAAGGGTACAGGGCGACTGAAGCTTTCTTT. It specifies CASSQGYRATEAFF. The full variable domain, its missing parts supplied by reference TRBV3-1 and TRBJ1-1, is DTAVSQTPKYLVTQMGNDKSIKCEQNLGHDTMYWYKQDSKKFLKIMFSYNNKELIINETVPNRFSPKSPDKAHLNLHINSLELGDSAVYFCASSQGYRATEAFFGQGTRLTVV.

CDR3 residues: CASSQGLAVDIQYF. CDR3 nucleotides: TGCGCCAGCAGCCAAGGGTTGGCCGTAGACATTCAGTACTTC. The chain uses TRBV4-1 and TRBJ2-4; D remains ambiguous. The CDR3 runs 14 residues. Trimming stripped 1 base from V and 8 bases from J, with 12 bases between. Looked up from germline, CDR1 is MGHRA and CDR2 is YSYEKL.

This clonotype was counted between two and nine times. The chain has TRBV3-1 and TRBJ2-5, with D possibly called TRBD1 or TRBD2 (5 bases each). Trimming removed 4 bases at V and 5 bases at J, with 11 bases between. The V gene's germline CDR1 is LGHDT and CDR2 YNNKEL (reference sequence). This CDR3 spans 13 amino acids. The DNA for the CDR3 is TGTGCCAGCAGCCGGGGACCGCGGGAGACCCAGTACTTC. The encoded protein is CASSRGPRETQYF.

This clonotype was seen a handful of times. The rearrangement uses TRBV5-1 and TRBJ1-2; 9 bases are a match to TRBD1. The CDR3 extends over 15 amino acids. V lost 2 bases to trimming and J lost 8 bases; unmatched junction nucleotides: 10. The germline gives CDR1 SGHRS, CDR2 YFSETQ. The chain's CDR3 is CASSFDGTGSRGYTF. The CDR3 DNA is TGCGCCAGCAGCTTTGACGGGACAGGGTCGCGAGGCTACACCTTC.

In this sample, this clonotype turned up a few times. The chain is built from TRBV12-3 or TRBV12-4 and TRBJ2-6; D uncertain. V dropped 11 bases and J dropped 4 bases, with 18 bases sitting between them. This CDR3 has 15 amino acids. CDR3 amino acids: CALSRRRRGANVLTF. CDR3 sequence (DNA): TGTGCCCTCAGCAGGCGGAGAAGAGGGGCCAACGTCCTGACTTTC.

This clonotype was counted many times. The rearrangement uses TRBV6-1 and TRBJ2-4, with TRBD2 identical over 8 bases. Germline V CDR1 and CDR2: MNHNS, SASEGT. The CDR3 is 14 residues long. With 3 bases clipped from V and 7 bases from J, the junction kept 5 bases outside the gene matches. CDR3 sequence: CASSDGGAQNIQYF. CDR3 sequence (DNA): TGTGCCAGCAGTGACGGGGGGGCGCAGAACATTCAGTACTTC.

This clonotype was seen ten or more times. The chain couples TRBV11-2 to TRBJ1-4, with D possibly matching TRBD1 (5 bases). This CDR3 comprises 12 residues. The V gene's germline CDR1 is SGHAT and CDR2 FQNNGV. The V and J ends lost 5 bases and 6 bases respectively, with 7 bases between them. The CDR3 bases are TGTGCCAGCAGCCGACAGTATGAAAAACTGTTTTTT. This translates into CASSRQYEKLFF.

This clonotype was seen a handful of times. The chain couples TRBV10-3 to TRBJ1-1; a possible D gene is TRBD1 (6 bases). V lost 4 bases to trimming and J lost 1 base, with 13 bases between them. CDR1 and CDR2 (germline): ENHRY, SYGVKD. The CDR3 spans 15 residues. CDR3 in DNA: TGTGCCATCAGTGCTCAGGGGTTGAAGAACACTGAAGCTTTCTTT. This gives the protein CAISAQGLKNTEAFF.

This clonotype was counted ten times or more. V and J are TRBV24-1 and TRBJ2-3; D remains unclear. Germline-derived CDR1 and CDR2 are KGHDR and SFDVKD. The CDR3 totals 14 residues. The V gene lost 0 bases and the J gene lost 4 bases, with 7 bases spanning the gap. The CDR3, as DNA: TGTGCCACCAGTGATTTGGACGGCCCAGATACGCAGTATTTT. The encoded protein is CATSDLDGPDTQYF.

This clonotype was counted only a few times. The chain recombines TRBV6-1 with TRBJ1-5; D remains ambiguous. Germline V lookup: CDR1 MNHNS, CDR2 SASEGT. Trimming cost V 0 bases and J 0 bases, with 12 bases left between them. The CDR3 length is 17 residues. CDR3: CASSEAATWYSNQPQHF. As DNA, the CDR3 is TGTGCCAGCAGTGAAGCGGCAACCTGGTATAGCAATCAGCCCCAGCATTTT.

The V and J genes are TRBV19 and TRBJ1-5; no firm D call. V lost 0 bases and J lost 9, with 12 bases in between. This CDR3 comprises 14 residues. CDR1 is LNHDA and CDR2 is SQIVND in the germline V gene (reference sequence). CDR3 amino acids: CASSIEAGSRPQHF. For the CDR3, the DNA is TGTGCCAGTAGTATAGAGGCGGGCTCAAGGCCCCAGCATTTT.

This clonotype was detected ten times or more. The chain employs TRBV20-1 and TRBJ2-7, with unresolved D. V lost 0 bases and J lost 0, with 12 bases in between. This CDR3 spans 15 amino acids. Germline V gives CDR1 DFQATT, CDR2 SNEGSKA (reference sequence). CDR3 in amino acids: CSARDPDLSSYEQYF. The CDR3 DNA reads TGCAGTGCTAGAGACCCGGACCTGAGCTCCTACGAGCAGTACTTC.

This clonotype was counted at least ten times. The chain combines TRBV3-1 with TRBJ2-5; D is perhaps TRBD1 or TRBD2 (5 bases each). The germline V gene encodes CDR1 LGHDT and CDR2 YNNKEL (reference sequence). Trimming cost V 1 base and J 5 bases, with 14 bases left between them. The CDR3 consists of 15 residues. CDR3: CASSQVGELGETQYF. CDR3 sequence (DNA): TGTGCCAGCAGCCAAGTGGGGGAGCTCGGGGAGACCCAGTACTTC.

The chain couples TRBV12-3 or TRBV12-4 to TRBJ2-7; possibly TRBD1 for D (5 bases). V dropped 9 bases and J dropped 2 bases, with 17 bases sitting between them. The length of the CDR3 is 14 residues. CDR3 nucleotide sequence: TGTGCCAGTAGTATCCTGCTGACAGCCTACGAGCAGTACTTC. This sequence encodes CASSILLTAYEQYF.

The sample holds many counts of this clonotype. The CDR3 DNA sequence: TGTGCCAGCAGTGGCTCGGACAGGGTGAAGCAGTACTTC. It encodes CASSGSDRVKQYF. This chain links TRBV6-1 with TRBJ2-7; 8 positions agree with TRBD1. Germline V gives CDR1 MNHNS, CDR2 SASEGT. The CDR3 runs to 13 residues. The V gene end was trimmed by 4 bases and the J gene end by 8 bases; junction bases not matched to a gene: 7.